This TCR beta chain stems from a study of quantifying T cell responses using KT2 cells. Study summary: Reverse transcription used primers in the TCR alpha and beta constant regions. The second PCR ran as a qPCR until a predetermined fluorescence threshold was reached.

KT2 cells were mixed with fixed PBMC numbers at varying ratios. Study-level points and caveats: The number of KT2 alpha and beta sequences was a linear function of input KT2 cells. Detection of KT2 sequences held at the lowest tested level, about one cell per 100,000 PBMC.

J was trimmed by 5 bases and V by 0 bases; bases with no gene match: 4. CDR1 SGHRS and CDR2 YFSETQ come from the germline V gene. The CDR3 is made up of 14 amino acids. Each cDNA got a UMI-containing oligo ligated at its 3' end. The first PCR ran 4 to 5 cycles with an equimolar RC1.1 and RC1.2 beta primer mix. TCRdb passed the UMI-ligation and nested PCR reads through MiXCR, listing each CDR3 protein once. The sample holds roughly 50,000 distinct CDR3 sequences; 9% to 15% are singletons and the top ten take approximately 9.4%. Remarks on this clonotype: Antigen: not known.

The sequenced material came from PBMCs spiked with cells of the T cell clone KT2. J is TRBJ2-7 and V is TRBV5-1; 8 bases align to TRBD2. The receptor comes from a human donor. The CDR3 DNA follows: TGCGCCAGCAGCTTGGCCGGGGGGGCCCACGAGCAGTACTTC. Encoded protein: CASSLAGGAHEQYF.